The 9 T cell receptor beta chains below were found in one sample sequenced in a study of blood T cell repertoires in COVID-19. The data were produced by immunoSEQ multiplex PCR, yet TCRdb's version contains in-frame clones alone and is incomplete. The table has around 200,000 clones, around four fifths seen once. Sequenced material: peripheral blood. Every receptor here comes from a woman over 75 with active or convalescent COVID-19.

The chain couples TRBV4-1 to TRBJ1-2; TRBD1 matches at 7 bases. There are 15 residues in the CDR3. Unmatched junction bases numbered 10, after V lost 1 base and J lost 8 bases. The germline gives CDR1 MGHRA, CDR2 YSYEKL. CDR3 residues: CASSQGDSLAQGYTF. The CDR3 DNA sequence: TGCGCCAGCAGCCAAGGGGACAGCCTCGCCCAAGGCTACACCTTC.

V is TRBV28 and J is TRBJ1-6; TRBD1 matches at 7 bases. The trim removed 2 bases at V and 7 bases at J, leaving 2 bases unmatched. Germline loops: CDR1 MDHEN, CDR2 SYDVKM. The CDR3 is made up of 14 amino acids. The CDR3 spells CASSLGTANSPLHF. The DNA for the CDR3 is TGTGCCAGCAGTTTAGGGACAGCAAATTCACCCCTCCACTTT.

The chain has TRBV5-4 and TRBJ2-4, with 7 bases aligning to TRBD1. This CDR3 has 16 residues. Trimming cost V 4 bases and J 0 bases; bases outside gene matches: 7. Germline CDR1 reads SGHNT; CDR2 reads YYREEE (reference sequence). CDR3 in DNA: TGTGCCAGCAGCGCGACAGGGACGCTAGCCAAAAACATTCAGTACTTC. Translating it yields CASSATGTLAKNIQYF. The full variable domain, in which reference TRBV5-4 and TRBJ2-4 provide the parts outside the CDR3, is ETGVTQSPTHLIKTRGQQVTLRCSSQSGHNTVSWYQQALGQGPQFIFQYYREEENGRGNFPPRFSGLQFPNYSSELNVNALELDDSALYLCASSATGTLAKNIQYFGAGTRLSVL.

The chain carries TRBV18 and TRBJ2-7; TRBD2 matches at 8 bases. CDR3 size: 15 residues. The germline gives CDR1 KGHSH, CDR2 LQKENI. V dropped 4 bases and J dropped 3; count of bases not matched to a gene: 8. The CDR3 loop reads CASSQVAGLGYEQYF. CDR3 coding DNA: TGTGCCAGCTCACAGGTAGCGGGATTGGGCTACGAGCAGTACTTC.

This rearrangement joins TRBV7-9 to TRBJ2-5; TRBD1 matches at 10 bases. After removal of 1 base from V and 5 bases from J, the junction contained 4 bases not matched to a gene. CDR3 length: 15 amino acids. Germline CDR1 and CDR2: SEHNR and FQNEAQ (reference sequence). CDR3 sequence (DNA): TGTGCCAGCAGCTTAGACGGGACAGGGGTCGAGACCCAGTACTTC. This codes for CASSLDGTGVETQYF.

The chain joins TRBV2 to TRBJ2-7; a possible D gene is TRBD1 (5 bases). Trimming left V 6 bases short and J 0 bases short, with 15 bases between. CDR1 is SNHLY, CDR2 FYNNEI, per germline. The CDR3 is 15 residues long. CDR3 residues: CASSAEGQGSYEQYF. The CDR3 coding sequence is TGTGCCAGCAGCGCCGAAGGGCAGGGCTCCTACGAGCAGTACTTC. Together with reference TRBV2 and TRBJ2-7, the CDR3 gives the full variable domain: EPEVTQTPSHQVTQMGQEVILRCVPISNHLYFYWYRQILGQKVEFLVSFYNNEISEKSEIFDDQFSVERPDGSNFTLKIRSTKLEDSAMYFCASSAEGQGSYEQYFGPGTRLTVT.

V is TRBV18 and J is TRBJ1-2; the match to TRBD1 covers 7 bases. CDR1 is KGHSH and CDR2 is LQKENI in the germline V gene. Unmatched junction bases numbered 5, after V lost 6 bases and J lost 4 bases. The CDR3 totals 13 residues. The chain's CDR3 is CASSDRAGYGYTF. The CDR3, as DNA: TGTGCCAGCTCCGACAGGGCGGGCTATGGCTACACCTTC.

This clone has more than one count but fewer than ten. The chain has TRBV10-3 and TRBJ1-1; 7 nucleotides line up with TRBD1. The germline V gene encodes CDR1 ENHRY and CDR2 SYGVKD. The J segment lost 0 bases and the V segment lost 2 bases, leaving 3 bases of the junction unmatched. The CDR3 contains 15 residues. The CDR3 DNA reads as TGTGCCATCAGTGAGAAGGGACAGATGAACACTGAAGCTTTCTTT. Its translation is CAISEKGQMNTEAFF.

V and J are TRBV19 and TRBJ1-1; possibly TRBD1 for D (5 bases). The CDR3 is 16 amino acids. Germline V CDR1 and CDR2: LNHDA, SQIVND (reference sequence). Trimming stripped 1 base from V and 4 bases from J, with 16 bases between. The CDR3: CASSIGQTGGGTEAFF. The CDR3 DNA is TGTGCCAGTAGTATAGGTCAAACGGGGGGAGGCACTGAAGCTTTCTTT.